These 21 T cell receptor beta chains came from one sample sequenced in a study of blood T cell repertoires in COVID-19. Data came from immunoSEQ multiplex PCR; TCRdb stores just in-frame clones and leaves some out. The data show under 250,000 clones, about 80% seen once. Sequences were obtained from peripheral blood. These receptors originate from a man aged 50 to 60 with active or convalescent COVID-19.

The CDR3: CASSANRVLLSGNTIYF. CDR3 sequence (DNA): TGTGCCAGCAGCGCGAACAGGGTTCTCCTCTCTGGAAACACCATATATTTT. V and J are TRBV7-9 and TRBJ1-3; tentatively, D is TRBD1 (6 bases). This CDR3 is 17 amino acids long. Per germline, CDR1 SEHNR and CDR2 FQNEAQ (reference sequence). Trimming stripped 5 bases from V and 0 bases from J, with 17 bases between.

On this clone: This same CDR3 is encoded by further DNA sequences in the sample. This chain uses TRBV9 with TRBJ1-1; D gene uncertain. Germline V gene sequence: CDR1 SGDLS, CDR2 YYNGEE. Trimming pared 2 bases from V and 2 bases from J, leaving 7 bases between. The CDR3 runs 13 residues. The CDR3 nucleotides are TGTGCCAGCAGCGTGCAGGTTAACACTGAAGCTTTCTTT. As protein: CASSVQVNTEAFF.

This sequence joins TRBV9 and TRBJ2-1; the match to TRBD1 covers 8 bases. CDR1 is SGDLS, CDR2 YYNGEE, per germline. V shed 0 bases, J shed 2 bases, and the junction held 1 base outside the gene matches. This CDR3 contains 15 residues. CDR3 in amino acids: CASSVGGQAYNEQFF. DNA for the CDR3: TGTGCCAGCAGCGTAGGGGGACAGGCCTACAATGAGCAGTTCTTC. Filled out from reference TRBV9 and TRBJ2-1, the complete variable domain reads DSGVTQTPKHLITATGQRVTLRCSPRSGDLSVYWYQQSLDQGLQFLIQYYNGEERAKGNILERFSAQQFPDLHSELNLSSLELGDSALYFCASSVGGQAYNEQFFGPGTRLTVL.

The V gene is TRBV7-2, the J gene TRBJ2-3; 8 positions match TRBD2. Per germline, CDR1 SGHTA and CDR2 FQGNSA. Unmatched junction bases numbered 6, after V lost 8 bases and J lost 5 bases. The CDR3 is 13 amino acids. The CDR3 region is CASSGGPGDTQYF. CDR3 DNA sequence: TGTGCCAGCTCGGGGGGGCCTGGAGATACGCAGTATTTT.

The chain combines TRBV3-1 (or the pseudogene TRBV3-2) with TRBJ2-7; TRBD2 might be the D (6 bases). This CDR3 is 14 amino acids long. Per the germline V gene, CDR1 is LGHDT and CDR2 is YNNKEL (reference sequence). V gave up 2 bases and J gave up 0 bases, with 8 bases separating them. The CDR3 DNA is TGTGCCAGCAGCCAACGGGAGAGCTCCTACGAGCAGTACTTC. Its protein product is CASSQRESSYEQYF.

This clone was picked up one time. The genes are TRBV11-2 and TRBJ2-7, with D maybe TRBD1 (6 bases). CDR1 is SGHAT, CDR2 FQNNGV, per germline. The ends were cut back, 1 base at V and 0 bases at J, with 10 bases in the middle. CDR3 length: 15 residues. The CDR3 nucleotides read TGTGCCAGCAGCTTAGTATCGGACAGCTCCTACGAGCAGTACTTC. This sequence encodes CASSLVSDSSYEQYF.

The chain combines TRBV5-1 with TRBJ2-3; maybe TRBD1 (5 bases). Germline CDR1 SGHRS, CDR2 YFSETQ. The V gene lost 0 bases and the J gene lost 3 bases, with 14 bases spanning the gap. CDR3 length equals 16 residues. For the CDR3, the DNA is TGCGCCAGCAGCTTGGGAGGTCTGCAGGGTACAGATACGCAGTATTTT. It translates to CASSLGGLQGTDTQYF.

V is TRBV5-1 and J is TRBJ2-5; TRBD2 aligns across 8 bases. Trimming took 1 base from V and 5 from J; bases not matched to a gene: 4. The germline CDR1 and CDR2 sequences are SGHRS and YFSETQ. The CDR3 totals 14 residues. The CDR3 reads CASSLTGGPETQYF. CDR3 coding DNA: TGCGCCAGCAGCTTGACGGGGGGGCCCGAGACCCAGTACTTC.

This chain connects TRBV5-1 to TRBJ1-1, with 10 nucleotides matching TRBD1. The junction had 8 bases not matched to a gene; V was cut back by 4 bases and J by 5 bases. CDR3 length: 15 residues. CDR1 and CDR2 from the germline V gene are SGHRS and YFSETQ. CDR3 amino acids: CASSSGQGVVTEAFF. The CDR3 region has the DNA TGCGCCAGCAGCAGCGGACAGGGGGTGGTGACTGAAGCTTTCTTT.

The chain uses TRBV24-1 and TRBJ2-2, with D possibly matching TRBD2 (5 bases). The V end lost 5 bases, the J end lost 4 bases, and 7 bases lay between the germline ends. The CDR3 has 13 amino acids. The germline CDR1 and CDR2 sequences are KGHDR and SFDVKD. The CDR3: CATSARATGELFF. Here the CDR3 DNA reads TGTGCCACCAGTGCGCGGGCCACCGGGGAGCTGTTTTTT.

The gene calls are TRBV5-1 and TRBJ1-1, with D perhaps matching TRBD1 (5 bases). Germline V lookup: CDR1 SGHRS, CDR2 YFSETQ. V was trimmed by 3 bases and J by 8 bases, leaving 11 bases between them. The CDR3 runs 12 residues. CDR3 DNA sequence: TGCGCCAGCAGCTGGCAGGGCGCCGAAGCTTTCTTT. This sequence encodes CASSWQGAEAFF.

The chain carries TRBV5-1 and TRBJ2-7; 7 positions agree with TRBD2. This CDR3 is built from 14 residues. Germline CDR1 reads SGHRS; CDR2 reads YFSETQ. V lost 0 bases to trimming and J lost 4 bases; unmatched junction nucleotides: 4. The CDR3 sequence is CASSLVAGEYEQYF. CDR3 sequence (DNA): TGCGCCAGCAGCTTGGTCGCGGGGGAGTACGAGCAGTACTTC. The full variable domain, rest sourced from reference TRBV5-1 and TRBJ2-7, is KAGVTQTPRYLIKTRGQQVTLSCSPISGHRSVSWYQQTPGQGLQFLFEYFSETQRNKGNFPGRFSGRQFSNSRSEMNVSTLELGDSALYLCASSLVAGEYEQYFGPGTRLTVT.

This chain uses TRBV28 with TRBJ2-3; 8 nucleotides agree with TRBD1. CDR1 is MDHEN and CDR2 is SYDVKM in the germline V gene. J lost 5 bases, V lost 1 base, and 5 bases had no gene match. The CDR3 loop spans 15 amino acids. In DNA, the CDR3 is TGTGCCAGCAGTTTATTGGCAGGGGGCATAGATACGCAGTATTTT. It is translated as CASSLLAGGIDTQYF.

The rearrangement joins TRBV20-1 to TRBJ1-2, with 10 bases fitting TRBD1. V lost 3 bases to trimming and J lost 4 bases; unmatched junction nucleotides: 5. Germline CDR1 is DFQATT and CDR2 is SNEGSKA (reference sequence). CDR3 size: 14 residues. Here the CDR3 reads CSASTTGGGYGYTF. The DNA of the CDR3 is TGCAGTGCTAGTACGACAGGGGGCGGCTATGGCTACACCTTC.

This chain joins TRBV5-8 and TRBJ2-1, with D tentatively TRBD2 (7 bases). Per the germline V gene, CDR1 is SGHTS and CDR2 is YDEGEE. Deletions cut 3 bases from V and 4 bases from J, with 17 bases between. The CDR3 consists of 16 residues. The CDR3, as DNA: TGTGCCAGCAGCTCCCGGTCGGGGGGCGGATACAATGAGCAGTTCTTC. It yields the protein CASSSRSGGGYNEQFF.

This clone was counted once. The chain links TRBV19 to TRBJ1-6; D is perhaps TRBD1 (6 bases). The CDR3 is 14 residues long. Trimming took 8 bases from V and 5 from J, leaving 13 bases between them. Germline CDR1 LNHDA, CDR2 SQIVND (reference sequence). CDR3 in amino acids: CASRTGINNSPLHF. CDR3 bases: TGTGCCAGTCGAACAGGGATTAATAATTCACCCCTCCACTTT.

The CDR3 spells CASSPAGADSYNEQFF. CDR3 DNA sequence: TGTGCCAGCAGCCCAGCGGGGGCCGACTCCTACAATGAGCAGTTCTTC. The gene calls are TRBV5-6 and TRBJ2-1; 8 bases are a match to TRBD2. The V and J ends lost 4 bases and 0 bases, in that order; junction bases with no gene match: 6. This CDR3 spans 16 amino acids. Germline CDR1 and CDR2: SGHDT and YYEEEE.

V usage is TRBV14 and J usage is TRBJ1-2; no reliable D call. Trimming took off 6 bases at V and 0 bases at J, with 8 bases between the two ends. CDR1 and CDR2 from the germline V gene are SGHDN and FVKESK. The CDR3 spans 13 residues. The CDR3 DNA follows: TGTGCCAGCAGTGAGCAGGCTAACTATGGCTACACCTTC. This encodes CASSEQANYGYTF.

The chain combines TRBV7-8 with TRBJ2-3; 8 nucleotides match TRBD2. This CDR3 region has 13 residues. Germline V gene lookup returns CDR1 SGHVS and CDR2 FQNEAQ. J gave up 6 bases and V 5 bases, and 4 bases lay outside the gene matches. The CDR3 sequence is CASSPGGQDTQYF. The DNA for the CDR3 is TGTGCCAGCAGCCCGGGGGGGCAGGATACGCAGTATTTT.

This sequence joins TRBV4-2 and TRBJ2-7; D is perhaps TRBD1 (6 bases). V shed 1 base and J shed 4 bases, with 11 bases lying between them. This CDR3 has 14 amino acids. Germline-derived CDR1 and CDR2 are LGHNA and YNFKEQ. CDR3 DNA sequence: TGTGCCAGCAGCCAAGTGGGCAGGGGATACGAGCAGTACTTC. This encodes CASSQVGRGYEQYF.

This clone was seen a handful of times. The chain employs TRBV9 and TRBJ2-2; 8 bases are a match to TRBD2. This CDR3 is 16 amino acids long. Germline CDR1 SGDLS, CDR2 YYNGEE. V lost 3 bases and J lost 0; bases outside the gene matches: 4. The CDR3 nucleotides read TGTGCCAGCAGCGCCGGCGGGGGGCCGAACACCGGGGAGCTGTTTTTT. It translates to CASSAGGGPNTGELFF.